The next 8 T cell receptor beta chains were all read from a single sample in a study of blood T cells in healthy people across ages. Then a second PCR, running about 6 to 11 cycles, was carried out with a sample-barcoded 5' primer and a J-beta primer mix. MiXCR, run by TCRdb on the 5' RACE reads, gives a single entry per CDR3 protein. The data show under 2,000,000 distinct CDR3 sequences, 49% seen once. Source material: blood. All receptors derive from a woman between 40 and 50 years old in good health.

The chain links TRBV29-1 to TRBJ1-2; no firm D call. Looked up from germline, CDR1 is SQVTM and CDR2 is ANQGSEA. V shed 5 bases and J shed 0 bases, with 7 bases lying between them. The CDR3 has 12 amino acids. In DNA, the CDR3 is TGCAGCGTTCAAGGATCTAACTATGGCTACACCTTC. Its translation: CSVQGSNYGYTF.

This clonotype was seen a handful of times. The J gene is TRBJ2-7, the V gene TRBV28; D assignment may be TRBD1 or TRBD2 (5 bases each). Germline values: CDR1 MDHEN, CDR2 SYDVKM. Trimming removed 5 bases from V and 3 bases from J, with 23 bases in between. The CDR3 covers 17 residues. The CDR3 here is CASSLLPIRDGVYEQYF. In DNA, the CDR3 is TGTGCCAGCAGTCTTCTGCCAATCCGGGACGGGGTCTACGAGCAGTACTTC. Combining the CDR3 with reference TRBV28 and TRBJ2-7 gives the whole variable domain DVKVTQSSRYLVKRTGEKVFLECVQDMDHENMFWYRQDPGLGLRLIYFSYDVKMKEKGDIPEGYSVSREKKERFSLILESASTNQTSMYLCASSLLPIRDGVYEQYFGPGTRLTVT.

This rearrangement joins TRBV5-6 to TRBJ2-5; the D gene is possibly TRBD1 (6 bases). V was shortened by 4 bases and J by 4 bases, with 11 bases between the two germline ends. Germline values: CDR1 SGHDT, CDR2 YYEEEE. The CDR3 spans 13 residues. CDR3 coding DNA: TGTGCCAGCAGCGCGTGGACAGCAGAGACCCAGTACTTC. Protein: CASSAWTAETQYF. Drawing the rest from reference TRBV5-6 and TRBJ2-5, the complete variable domain is DAGVTQSPTHLIKTRGQQVTLRCSPKSGHDTVSWYQQALGQGPQFIFQYYEEEERQRGNFPDRFSGHQFPNYSSELNVNALLLGDSALYLCASSAWTAETQYFGPGTRLLVL.

Notes on this clonotype: Given a far larger clone just one base away, this is likely a sequencing read error. This chain joins TRBV11-2 and TRBJ2-5, with D unresolved. CDR3 length equals 13 residues. Deletions cut 1 base from V and 5 bases from J, with 8 bases between. The germline V gene has CDR1 SGHAT and CDR2 FQNNGV. The CDR3 DNA follows: TGTGCCAGCAGCTTAGGGCCCCACGAGACCCAGTACTTC. As protein: CASSLGPHETQYF. The whole variable domain, filled in from reference TRBV11-2 and TRBJ2-5, reads EAGVAQSPRYKIIEKRQSVAFWCNPISGHATLYWYQQILGQGPKLLIQFQNNGVVDDSQLPKDRFSAERLKGVDSTLKIQPAKLEDSAVYLCASSLGPHETQYFGPGTRLLVL.

This clonotype was found a few times. The chain joins TRBV20-1 to TRBJ2-3; D may match TRBD1 or TRBD2 (6 bases each). Germline lookup yields CDR1 DFQATT and CDR2 SNEGSKA (reference sequence). The length of the CDR3 is 14 residues. Between the trimmed V and J ends, which lost 5 bases and 1 base, there was a span of 13 bases. This CDR3 reads CSAGGGTRTDTQYF. DNA for the CDR3: TGCAGTGCTGGAGGGGGGACCCGCACAGATACGCAGTATTTT.

The CDR3 loop reads CASSFRAWGSNEQFF. CDR3 nucleotides: TGTGCCAGCAGCTTCAGAGCGTGGGGGTCCAATGAGCAGTTCTTC. The chain has TRBV11-1 and TRBJ2-1; D may correspond to TRBD1 or TRBD2 (5 bases each). The CDR3 runs to 15 residues. The germline gives CDR1 SGHAT, CDR2 FQDESV (reference sequence). V was clipped by 3 bases and J by 6 bases, with 15 bases between them.

The chain employs TRBV6-5 and TRBJ1-1; TRBD1 is a possible D gene (5 bases). Germline lookup yields CDR1 MNHEY and CDR2 SVGAGI. The V gene lost 0 bases and the J gene lost 5 bases, with 13 bases spanning the gap. CDR3 size: 15 residues. The CDR3 DNA is TGTGCCAGCAGTTACTCGGGCAGGGTTTCGACTGAAGCTTTCTTT. Translating it yields CASSYSGRVSTEAFF.

This sequence joins TRBV6-5 and TRBJ1-2; D unclear. V was trimmed by 4 bases and J by 2 bases, leaving 11 bases between them. Germline V lookup: CDR1 MNHEY, CDR2 SVGAGI. CDR3 length: 14 amino acids. CDR3 sequence reads: CASSLSRRNYGYTF. The CDR3 coding sequence is TGTGCCAGCAGTTTATCCAGAAGAAACTATGGCTACACCTTC.